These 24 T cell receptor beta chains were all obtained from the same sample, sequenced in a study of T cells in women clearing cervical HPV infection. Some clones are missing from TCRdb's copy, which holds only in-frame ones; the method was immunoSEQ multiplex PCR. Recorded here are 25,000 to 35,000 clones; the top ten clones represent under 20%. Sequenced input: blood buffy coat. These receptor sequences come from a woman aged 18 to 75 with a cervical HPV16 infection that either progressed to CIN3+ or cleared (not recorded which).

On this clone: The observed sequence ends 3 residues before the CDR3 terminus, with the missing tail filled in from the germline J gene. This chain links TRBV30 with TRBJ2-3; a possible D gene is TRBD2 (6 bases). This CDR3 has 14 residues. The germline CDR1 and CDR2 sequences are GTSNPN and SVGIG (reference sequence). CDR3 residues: CAWSVRGGRQPQYF. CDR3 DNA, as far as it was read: TGTGCCTGGAGTGTAAGGGGAGGTCGTCAGCCG.

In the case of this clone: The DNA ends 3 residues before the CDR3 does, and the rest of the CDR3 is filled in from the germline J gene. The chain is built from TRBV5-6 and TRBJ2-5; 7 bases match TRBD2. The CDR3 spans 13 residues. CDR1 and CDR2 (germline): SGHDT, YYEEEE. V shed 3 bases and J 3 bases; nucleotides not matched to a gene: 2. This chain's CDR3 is CASSSRGKETQYF. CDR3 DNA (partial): TGTGCCAGCAGCTCGCGGGGGAAAGAGACC. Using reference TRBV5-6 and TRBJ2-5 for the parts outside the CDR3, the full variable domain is DAGVTQSPTHLIKTRGQQVTLRCSPKSGHDTVSWYQQALGQGPQFIFQYYEEEERQRGNFPDRFSGHQFPNYSSELNVNALLLGDSALYLCASSSRGKETQYFGPGTRLLVL.

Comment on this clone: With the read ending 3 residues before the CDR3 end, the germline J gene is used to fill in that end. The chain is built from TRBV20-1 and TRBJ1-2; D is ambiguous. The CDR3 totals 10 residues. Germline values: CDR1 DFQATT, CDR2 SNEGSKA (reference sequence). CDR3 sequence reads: CSAPTRGYTF. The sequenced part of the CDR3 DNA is TGCAGTGCTCCTACCCGGGGC.

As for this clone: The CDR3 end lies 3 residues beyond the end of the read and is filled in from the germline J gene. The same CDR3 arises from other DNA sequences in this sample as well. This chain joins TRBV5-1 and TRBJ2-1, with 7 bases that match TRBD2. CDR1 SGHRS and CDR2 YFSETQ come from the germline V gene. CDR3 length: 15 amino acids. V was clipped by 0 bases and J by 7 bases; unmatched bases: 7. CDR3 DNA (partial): TGCGCCAGCAGCTTGGAGGGAGGGGCCCATAATGAG. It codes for CASSLEGGAHNE. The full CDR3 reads CASSLEGGAHNEQFF.

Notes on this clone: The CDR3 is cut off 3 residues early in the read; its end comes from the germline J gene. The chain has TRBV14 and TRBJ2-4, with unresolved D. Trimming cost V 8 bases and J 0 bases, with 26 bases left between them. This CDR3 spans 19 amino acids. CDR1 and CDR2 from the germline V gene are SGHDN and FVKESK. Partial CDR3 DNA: TGTGCCAGCCCAATCCTGGTGGGCAGATCGACACTAGCCAAAAACATT. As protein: CASPILVGRSTLAKNI. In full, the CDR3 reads CASPILVGRSTLAKNIQYF.

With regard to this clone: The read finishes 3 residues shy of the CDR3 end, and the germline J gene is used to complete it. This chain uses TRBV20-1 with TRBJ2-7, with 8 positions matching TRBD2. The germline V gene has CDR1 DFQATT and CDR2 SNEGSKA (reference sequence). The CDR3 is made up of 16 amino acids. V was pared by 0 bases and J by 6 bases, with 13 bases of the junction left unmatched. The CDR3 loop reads CSARDPLAGSIREQYF. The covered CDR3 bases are TGCAGTGCTAGAGATCCCTTAGCGGGGAGTATACGCGAG.

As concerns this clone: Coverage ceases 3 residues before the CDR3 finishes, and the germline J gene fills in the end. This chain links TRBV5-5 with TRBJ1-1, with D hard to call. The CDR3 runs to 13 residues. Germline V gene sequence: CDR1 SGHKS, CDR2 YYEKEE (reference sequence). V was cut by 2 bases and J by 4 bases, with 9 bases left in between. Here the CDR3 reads CASSLIRGTEAFF. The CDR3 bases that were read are TGTGCCAGCAGCTTAATACGGGGCACTGAA. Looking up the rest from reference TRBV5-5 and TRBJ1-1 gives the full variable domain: DAGVTQSPTHLIKTRGQQVTLRCSPISGHKSVSWYQQVLGQGPQFIFQYYEKEERGRGNFPDRFSARQFPNYSSELNVNALLLGDSALYLCASSLIRGTEAFFGQGTRLTVV.

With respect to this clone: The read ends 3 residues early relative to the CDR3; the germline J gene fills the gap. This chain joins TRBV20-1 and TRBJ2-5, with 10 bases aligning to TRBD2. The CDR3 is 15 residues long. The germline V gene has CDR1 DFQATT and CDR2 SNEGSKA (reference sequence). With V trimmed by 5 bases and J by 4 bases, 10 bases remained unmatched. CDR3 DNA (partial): TGCAGTGCTGCATTCTCAGCGGGGGGGCTAGAGACC. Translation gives CSAAFSAGGLET. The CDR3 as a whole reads CSAAFSAGGLETQYF.

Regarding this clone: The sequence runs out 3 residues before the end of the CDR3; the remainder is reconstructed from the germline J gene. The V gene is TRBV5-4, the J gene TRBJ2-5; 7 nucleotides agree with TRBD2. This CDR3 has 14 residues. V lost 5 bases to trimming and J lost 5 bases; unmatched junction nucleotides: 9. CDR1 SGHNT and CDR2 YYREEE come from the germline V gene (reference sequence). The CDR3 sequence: CASSSERGRETQYF. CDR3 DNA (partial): TGTGCCAGCAGTTCCGAGCGGGGTCGGGAGACC. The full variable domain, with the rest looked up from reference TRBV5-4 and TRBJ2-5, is ETGVTQSPTHLIKTRGQQVTLRCSSQSGHNTVSWYQQALGQGPQFIFQYYREEENGRGNFPPRFSGLQFPNYSSELNVNALELDDSALYLCASSSERGRETQYFGPGTRLLVL.

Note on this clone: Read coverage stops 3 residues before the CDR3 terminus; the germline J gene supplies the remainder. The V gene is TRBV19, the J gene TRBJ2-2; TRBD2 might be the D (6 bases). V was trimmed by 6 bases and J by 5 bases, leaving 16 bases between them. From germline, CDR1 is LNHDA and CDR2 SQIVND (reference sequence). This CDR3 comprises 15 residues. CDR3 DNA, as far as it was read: TGTGCCAGTAGCCCGGTTAGGAGGGGAACCGGGGAG. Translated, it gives CASSPVRRGTGE. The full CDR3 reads CASSPVRRGTGELFF.

CDR3 bases read: TGTGCCAGCAGTGAAACAGGTAATAGCAATCAGCCC. It yields the protein CASSETGNSNQP. The whole CDR3 protein is CASSETGNSNQPQHF. The rearrangement links TRBV6-1 to TRBJ1-5; D perhaps matches TRBD1 (5 bases). The CDR3 end lies 3 residues beyond the end of the read and is filled in from the germline J gene. V was trimmed by 2 bases and J by 0 bases, leaving 8 bases between them. The CDR3 sequence is 15 residues long. Per the germline V gene, CDR1 is MNHNS and CDR2 is SASEGT.

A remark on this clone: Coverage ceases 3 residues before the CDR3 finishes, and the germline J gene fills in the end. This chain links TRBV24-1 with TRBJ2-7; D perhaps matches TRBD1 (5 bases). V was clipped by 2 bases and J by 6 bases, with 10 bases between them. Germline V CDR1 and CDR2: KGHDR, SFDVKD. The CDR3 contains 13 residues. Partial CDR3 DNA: TGTGCCACCAGTGATTCTACAGGTATCGAG. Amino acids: CATSDSTGIE. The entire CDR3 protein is CATSDSTGIEQYF.

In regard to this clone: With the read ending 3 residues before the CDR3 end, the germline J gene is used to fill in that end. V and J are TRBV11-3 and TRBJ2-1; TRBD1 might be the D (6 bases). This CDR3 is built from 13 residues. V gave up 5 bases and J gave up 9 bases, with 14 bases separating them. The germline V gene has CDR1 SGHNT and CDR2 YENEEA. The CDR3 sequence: CASSISGDAEQFF. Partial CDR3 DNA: TGTGCCAGCAGCATATCAGGGGACGCTGAG.

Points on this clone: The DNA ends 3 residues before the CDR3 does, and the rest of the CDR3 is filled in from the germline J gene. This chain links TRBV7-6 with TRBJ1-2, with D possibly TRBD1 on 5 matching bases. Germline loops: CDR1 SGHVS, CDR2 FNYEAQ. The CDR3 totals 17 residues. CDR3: CASSSGLAGESSYDYTF. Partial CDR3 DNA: TGTGCCAGCAGCTCGGGACTAGCGGGAGAGAGCTCCTACGAC.

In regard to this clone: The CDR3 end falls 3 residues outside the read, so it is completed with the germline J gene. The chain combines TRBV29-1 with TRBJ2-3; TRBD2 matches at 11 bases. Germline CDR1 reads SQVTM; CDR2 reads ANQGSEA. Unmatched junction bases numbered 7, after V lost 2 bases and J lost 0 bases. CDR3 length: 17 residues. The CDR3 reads CSVENSGGATSTDTQYF. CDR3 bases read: TGCAGCGTTGAAAATAGCGGGGGGGCGACTAGCACAGATACG.

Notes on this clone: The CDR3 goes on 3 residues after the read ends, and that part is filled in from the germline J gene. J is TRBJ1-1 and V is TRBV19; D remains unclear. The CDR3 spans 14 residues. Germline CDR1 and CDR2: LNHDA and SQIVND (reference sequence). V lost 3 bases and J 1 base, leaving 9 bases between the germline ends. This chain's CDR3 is CASSIQVANTEAFF. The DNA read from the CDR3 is TGTGCCAGTAGTATCCAGGTTGCGAACACTGAA.

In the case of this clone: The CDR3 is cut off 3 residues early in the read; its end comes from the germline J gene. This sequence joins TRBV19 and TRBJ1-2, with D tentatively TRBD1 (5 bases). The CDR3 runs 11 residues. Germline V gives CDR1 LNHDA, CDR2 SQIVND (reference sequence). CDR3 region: CASSIGGDYTF. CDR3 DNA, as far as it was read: TGTGCCAGTAGTATCGGGGGAGAC.

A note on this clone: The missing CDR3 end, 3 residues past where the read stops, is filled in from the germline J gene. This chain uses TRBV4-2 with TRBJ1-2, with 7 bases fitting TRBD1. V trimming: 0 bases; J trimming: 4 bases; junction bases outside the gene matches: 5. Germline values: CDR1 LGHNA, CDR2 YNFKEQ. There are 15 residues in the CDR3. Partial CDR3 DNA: TGTGCCAGCAGCCAAGAGCAGGGGGTGCTCTATGGC. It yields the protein CASSQEQGVLYG. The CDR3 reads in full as CASSQEQGVLYGYTF.

CDR3 DNA, as far as it was read: TGTGCCAGCACCCACAGAGTCGGCGGGGGAGCCTACGAG. As protein: CASTHRVGGGAYE. The entire CDR3 protein reads CASTHRVGGGAYEQYF. The chain joins TRBV6-2 or TRBV6-3 to TRBJ2-7; 7 bases align to TRBD2. Read sequence stops 3 residues before the CDR3 end, and the germline J gene provides the missing end. The CDR3 length is 16 residues. The V segment lost 7 bases and the J segment 2 bases; nucleotides outside the gene matches: 14. From germline, CDR1 is MNHEY and CDR2 SVGEGT.

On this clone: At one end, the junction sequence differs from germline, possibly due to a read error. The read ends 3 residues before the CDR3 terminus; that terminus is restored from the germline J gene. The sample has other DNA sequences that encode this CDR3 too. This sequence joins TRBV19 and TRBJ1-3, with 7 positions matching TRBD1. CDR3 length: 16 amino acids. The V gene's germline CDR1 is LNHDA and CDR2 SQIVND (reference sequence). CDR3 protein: CASSPESTGAGNTIYF. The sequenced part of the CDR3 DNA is TGTGCCAGTAGTCCCGAATCTACAGGGGCTGGAAACACG.

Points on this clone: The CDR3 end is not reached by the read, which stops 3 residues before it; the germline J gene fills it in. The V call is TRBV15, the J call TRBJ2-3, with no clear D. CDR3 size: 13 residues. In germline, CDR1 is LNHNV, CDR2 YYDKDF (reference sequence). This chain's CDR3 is CATSPDSYETQYF. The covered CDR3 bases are TGTGCCACCAGTCCTGACTCTTACGAGACG.

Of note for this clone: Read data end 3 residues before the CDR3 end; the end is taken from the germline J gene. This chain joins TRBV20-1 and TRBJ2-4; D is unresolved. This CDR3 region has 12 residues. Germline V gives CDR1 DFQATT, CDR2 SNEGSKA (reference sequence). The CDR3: CSARDGFEVQYF. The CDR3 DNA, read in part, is TGCAGTGCTAGAGACGGGTTCGAGGTT.

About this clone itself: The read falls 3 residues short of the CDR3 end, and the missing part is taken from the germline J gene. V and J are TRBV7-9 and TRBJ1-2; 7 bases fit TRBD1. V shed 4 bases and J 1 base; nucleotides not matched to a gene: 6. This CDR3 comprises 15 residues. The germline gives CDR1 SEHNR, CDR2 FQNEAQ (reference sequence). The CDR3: CASSSRGAVNYGYTF. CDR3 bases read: TGTGCCAGCAGCTCCAGGGGGGCGGTTAACTATGGC.

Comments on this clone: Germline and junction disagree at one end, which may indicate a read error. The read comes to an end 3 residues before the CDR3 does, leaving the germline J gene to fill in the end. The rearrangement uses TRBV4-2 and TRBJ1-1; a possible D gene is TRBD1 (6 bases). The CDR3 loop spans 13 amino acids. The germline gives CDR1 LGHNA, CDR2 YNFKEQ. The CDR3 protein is CASRQQGNTEAFF. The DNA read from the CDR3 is TGCGCCAGCAGACAACAGGGGAACACTGAA.